What follows are 18 T cell receptor beta chains derived from one specimen sequenced in a study of Ad26.COV2.S vaccination and SARS-CoV-2 variants (dated by TCRdb to 2020 to 2023). The library was built by means of the immunoSEQ multiplex PCR assay. Held by TCRdb, this immuneACCESS table contains in-frame sequences only and omits some clones. Under half of the omission traces to an unresolved V gene where checked; the cause of the rest is unknown. In all, the sample holds around 340,000 clones, and around 89% of those were seen once. The leading ten clones occupy 5% of the sample. This specimen's treatment or condition label, per the study, means: over 15 received Ad26.COV2.S at low or high dose, single or two shots; about 5 received placebo; per-sample allocation not given. For vaccine and placebo recipients, the sequenced repertoires came from samples collected on day 63 after the first injection.

Sequencing used peripheral blood, obtained in a trial of Ad26.COV2.S vaccine versus placebo. These receptors came from a person between 18 and 65 years old who received the Ad26.COV2.S COVID-19 vaccine or a placebo.

The chain couples TRBV19 to TRBJ2-3; 14 nucleotides line up with TRBD2. The germline gives CDR1 LNHDA, CDR2 SQIVND (reference sequence). The trim removed 6 bases at V and 4 bases at J, leaving 3 bases unmatched. The length of the CDR3 is 15 residues. CDR3 DNA sequence: TGTGCCAGTAGGGGACTAGCGGGAGATGCAGATACGCAGTATTTT. Translation gives CASRGLAGDADTQYF.

The rearrangement links TRBV19 to TRBJ1-1, with a tentative D call TRBD1 (5 bases). The length of the CDR3 is 17 residues. Germline V gene sequence: CDR1 LNHDA, CDR2 SQIVND (reference sequence). V lost 1 base and J lost 5, with 20 bases in between. The CDR3 protein is CASSIGLAGPSGTEAFF. The DNA for the CDR3 is TGTGCCAGTAGTATAGGTTTGGCAGGGCCCTCGGGAACTGAAGCTTTCTTT. Full variable domain (outside the CDR3, taken from reference TRBV19 and TRBJ1-1): DGGITQSPKYLFRKEGQNVTLSCEQNLNHDAMYWYRQDPGQGLRLIYYSQIVNDFQKGDIAEGYSVSREKKESFPLTVTSAQKNPTAFYLCASSIGLAGPSGTEAFFGQGTRLTVV.

The DNA of the CDR3 is TGTGCCAGCAGTTTAGGATACAGGGTATCGCGTGAAGCTTTCTTT. Protein product: CASSLGYRVSREAFF. This chain connects TRBV28 to TRBJ1-1; D is possibly TRBD1 (6 bases). The CDR3 runs to 15 residues. The ends were cut back, 2 bases at V and 7 bases at J, with 17 bases in the middle. Looked up from germline, CDR1 is MDHEN and CDR2 is SYDVKM.

The chain recombines TRBV28 with TRBJ2-5, with a tentative D call TRBD2 (6 bases). Deletions cut 6 bases from V and 0 bases from J, with 14 bases between. The CDR3 sequence is 15 residues long. Germline values: CDR1 MDHEN, CDR2 SYDVKM. The CDR3 region is CASREALAHQETQYF. The CDR3 nucleotides read TGTGCCAGCAGAGAGGCCCTAGCGCACCAAGAGACCCAGTACTTC.

CDR3 DNA: TGCGCCAGCAGCTTGGGACAGGGAGACCACGAGCAGTACTTC. Translating gives CASSLGQGDHEQYF. The rearrangement joins TRBV5-1 to TRBJ2-7, with 7 bases lining up with TRBD1. CDR3 length equals 14 residues. Unmatched junction bases numbered 5, after V lost 0 bases and J lost 5 bases. Germline V gene data show CDR1 as SGHRS and CDR2 as YFSETQ.

The genes are TRBV19 and TRBJ2-3; no firm D call. This CDR3 spans 16 amino acids. Looked up from germline, CDR1 is LNHDA and CDR2 is SQIVND (reference sequence). Trimming cost V 0 bases and J 3 bases, with 13 bases left between them. In DNA, the CDR3 is TGTGCCAGTAGTATAGAGGTAGGGAAGTCAACAGATACGCAGTATTTT. Protein: CASSIEVGKSTDTQYF.

This sequence joins TRBV28 and TRBJ2-7; 9 positions agree with TRBD2. The CDR3 extends over 17 amino acids. The V gene end was trimmed by 4 bases and the J gene end by 1 base; junction bases not matched to a gene: 11. Germline V gives CDR1 MDHEN, CDR2 SYDVKM. The CDR3 loop is CASSSPRASGVSYEQYF. CDR3 nucleotide sequence: TGTGCCAGCAGTTCTCCCCGGGCTAGCGGGGTTTCCTACGAGCAGTACTTC.

The J gene is TRBJ1-1, the V gene TRBV27; D possibly corresponds to TRBD1 (6 bases). The V gene's germline CDR1 is MNHEY and CDR2 SMNVEV (reference sequence). Between the trimmed V and J ends, which lost 3 bases and 7 bases, there was a span of 15 bases. This CDR3 spans 14 amino acids. CDR3 region: CASSFRRDRSEAFF. In nucleotides, the CDR3 is TGTGCCAGCAGTTTTAGGCGCGACAGGAGTGAAGCTTTCTTT.

The V and J genes are TRBV19 and TRBJ1-5; D remains unclear. The CDR3 contains 14 residues. Trimming removed 3 bases from V and 6 bases from J, with 12 bases in between. The germline gives CDR1 LNHDA, CDR2 SQIVND (reference sequence). CDR3 DNA: TGTGCCAGTAGTATTATCGGGTTTCTTCAGCCCCAGCATTTT. This codes for CASSIIGFLQPQHF.

This clone was detected once. V is TRBV5-1 and J is TRBJ2-1, with a tentative D call TRBD2 (5 bases). From germline, CDR1 is SGHRS and CDR2 YFSETQ. There are 13 residues in the CDR3. V was pared by 2 bases and J by 8 bases, with 11 bases between. CDR3 nucleotides: TGCGCCAGCAGCTTAGCGGTTGGGGATGAGCAGTTCTTC. Amino acid sequence: CASSLAVGDEQFF.

The chain has TRBV18 and TRBJ2-1; perhaps D is TRBD1 or TRBD2 (5 bases each). Germline V gives CDR1 KGHSH, CDR2 LQKENI. The CDR3 has 15 residues. V lost 1 base and J 7 bases, leaving 14 bases between the germline ends. The DNA of the CDR3 is TGTGCCAGCTCACCACAAACCGGGACCTCGAATGAGCAGTTCTTC. Its protein is CASSPQTGTSNEQFF.

J is TRBJ2-1 and V is TRBV5-1; 7 bases align to TRBD1. From germline, CDR1 is SGHRS and CDR2 YFSETQ. J lost 5 bases, V lost 2 bases, and 4 bases had no gene match. CDR3 length: 14 amino acids. The CDR3 DNA sequence: TGCGCCAGCAGCTTCGAGGGGGCCCACAATGAGCAGTTCTTC. The encoded protein is CASSFEGAHNEQFF.

V is TRBV9 and J is TRBJ1-2; TRBD1 agrees at 10 bases. This CDR3 comprises 13 residues. With 0 bases clipped from V and 7 bases from J, the junction kept 0 bases outside the gene matches. The germline gives CDR1 SGDLS, CDR2 YYNGEE. CDR3 coding DNA: TGTGCCAGCAGCGTAGGGACAGGGGGTGGCTACACCTTC. Amino acid sequence: CASSVGTGGGYTF.

V usage is TRBV5-1 and J usage is TRBJ1-2, with a weak D call TRBD1 (5 bases). CDR3 length: 13 amino acids. CDR1 SGHRS and CDR2 YFSETQ come from the germline V gene. Trimming stripped 4 bases from V and 10 bases from J, with 17 bases between. The CDR3 nucleotides read TGCGCCAGCAGCCTGCGACGGGGCAATGACTACACCTTC. As protein: CASSLRRGNDYTF.

This clone came up a few times. The V call is TRBV3-1 (or the pseudogene TRBV3-2), the J call TRBJ2-7; 7 bases are shared with TRBD2. Trimming cost V 3 bases and J 5 bases; bases outside gene matches: 19. Germline V gene lookup returns CDR1 LGHDT and CDR2 YNNKEL (reference sequence). This CDR3 has 18 amino acids. CDR3 nucleotides: TGTGCCAGCAGCCATATACCGGGATTTGGCGGGAGAGGCCACGAGCAGTACTTC. Residues: CASSHIPGFGGRGHEQYF.

This chain connects TRBV10-3 to TRBJ2-1, with 9 bases identical to TRBD1. J was trimmed by 9 bases and V by 2 bases; bases with no gene match: 8. Germline CDR1 ENHRY, CDR2 SYGVKD. There are 15 residues in the CDR3. This CDR3 reads CAISETGGRWPEQFF. CDR3 DNA sequence: TGTGCCATCAGTGAGACAGGGGGCCGATGGCCTGAGCAGTTCTTC.

The rearrangement links TRBV19 to TRBJ1-5; the D gene is possibly TRBD1 (6 bases). V shed 7 bases and J shed 6 bases, with 16 bases lying between them. In germline, CDR1 is LNHDA, CDR2 SQIVND (reference sequence). The CDR3 sequence is 14 residues long. The CDR3 sequence: CASIKGGGSQPQHF. CDR3 coding DNA: TGTGCCAGTATTAAGGGAGGGGGGAGTCAGCCCCAGCATTTT.

V usage is TRBV12-2 and J usage is TRBJ1-2; TRBD1, the table's D call, lacks a check against the DNA. TRBV12-2 is labeled a pseudogene. The CDR3 has 14 residues. This chain's CDR3 is CASRLGVGGSGYTF. CDR3 DNA: TGTGCAAGTCGCTTAGGGGTAGGGGGCTCTGGCTACACCTTC.